The 14 T cell receptor beta chains reported below all come from one sample, sequenced in a study of blood T cell repertoires in COVID-19. Clones were sequenced by immunoSEQ multiplex PCR, and TCRdb holds only the in-frame ones, with some missing. Of about 220,000 clones listed, about 80% were seen once; the top ten hold approximately 2.9%. What was sequenced was peripheral blood. The origin of the receptors is a woman in her thirties who had recovered from COVID-19.

The chain links TRBV11-3 to TRBJ1-6; D gene ambiguous. The germline CDR1 and CDR2 sequences are SGHNT and YENEEA. Deletions cut 4 bases from V and 9 bases from J, with 10 bases between. The CDR3 runs 13 residues. The CDR3: CASSSTTSSPLHF. CDR3 in DNA: TGTGCCAGCAGCTCAACAACCAGTTCACCCCTCCACTTT.

The V call is TRBV27, the J call TRBJ1-5, with D possibly TRBD1 on 6 matching bases. Germline V gene lookup returns CDR1 MNHEY and CDR2 SMNVEV (reference sequence). The CDR3 consists of 14 residues. The germline V and J ends were trimmed by 3 bases and 7 bases, with 13 bases remaining between them. The CDR3 DNA follows: TGTGCCAGCAGTTTCTCGGCAGGGGAGCAGCCCCAGCATTTT. It yields the protein CASSFSAGEQPQHF.

The rearrangement uses TRBV10-3 and TRBJ2-7; 9 bases are a match to TRBD2. This CDR3 contains 14 residues. The junction had 12 bases not matched to a gene; V was cut back by 8 bases and J by 7 bases. Looked up from germline, CDR1 is ENHRY and CDR2 is SYGVKD. CDR3 nucleotides: TGTGCCATCTCGCTAGCGGGGCCCACCAGGGAGCAGTACTTC. It specifies CAISLAGPTREQYF.

The rearrangement joins TRBV24-1 to TRBJ1-4, with TRBD1 matching 7 bases. This CDR3 spans 15 amino acids. The junction had 4 bases not matched to a gene; V was cut back by 2 bases and J by 5 bases. Germline assignment: CDR1 KGHDR and CDR2 SFDVKD. The CDR3: CATSDWDSGNEKLFF. CDR3 nucleotide sequence: TGTGCCACCAGTGATTGGGACAGCGGAAATGAAAAACTGTTTTTT.

This clone was counted only a few times. This chain uses TRBV27 with TRBJ2-1; TRBD2 agrees at 8 bases. J was trimmed by 6 bases and V by 5 bases; bases with no gene match: 9. The CDR3 extends over 15 amino acids. Germline V gene lookup returns CDR1 MNHEY and CDR2 SMNVEV (reference sequence). The CDR3 is CASSPRGGYGNEQFF. In DNA form, the CDR3 reads TGTGCCAGCAGTCCCCGCGGGGGGTACGGCAATGAGCAGTTCTTC.

The CDR3 DNA sequence: TGTGCCAGCAGCCCTTTAGACAGCTGGACTAGCGGGATCTACAATGAGCAGTTCTTC. This gives the protein CASSPLDSWTSGIYNEQFF. The rearrangement joins TRBV7-6 to TRBJ2-1; the match to TRBD2 covers 12 bases. Germline lookup yields CDR1 SGHVS and CDR2 FNYEAQ. Trimming removed 5 bases from V and 3 bases from J; junction bases left unmatched: 14. This CDR3 is built from 19 residues. The whole variable domain, remainder taken from reference TRBV7-6 and TRBJ2-1, is GAGVSQSPRYKVTKRGQDVALRCDPISGHVSLYWYRQALGQGPEFLTYFNYEAQQDKSGLPNDRFSAERPEGSISTLTIQRTEQRDSAMYRCASSPLDSWTSGIYNEQFFGPGTRLTVL.

V usage is TRBV27 and J usage is TRBJ1-2; D is uncertain. V was pared by 5 bases and J by 0 bases, with 16 bases between. Germline loops: CDR1 MNHEY, CDR2 SMNVEV (reference sequence). CDR3 size: 16 residues. The CDR3 DNA reads TGTGCCAGCAGTCCCCTAGGAGGAATCACTAACTATGGCTACACCTTC. Protein sequence: CASSPLGGITNYGYTF.

This clone appeared a single time. The rearrangement uses TRBV6-5 and TRBJ2-7; 7 bases match TRBD1. The CDR3 runs to 15 residues. The J segment lost 3 bases and the V segment lost 6 bases, leaving 11 bases of the junction unmatched. Germline CDR1 and CDR2: MNHEY and SVGAGI. The CDR3 protein is CASSPRDSANYEQYF. CDR3 DNA sequence: TGTGCCAGCAGCCCCCGGGACAGTGCGAACTACGAGCAGTACTTC.

The V and J genes are TRBV27 and TRBJ2-1, with 7 bases matching TRBD2. The CDR3 runs 15 residues. Germline trimming cut 5 bases from V and 2 bases from J; bases unmatched to any gene: 6. Germline V gives CDR1 MNHEY, CDR2 SMNVEV (reference sequence). This CDR3 is CASSPDTSAYNEQFF. The DNA of the CDR3 is TGTGCCAGCAGTCCGGATACTAGCGCCTACAATGAGCAGTTCTTC.

V and J are TRBV6-6 and TRBJ1-3; tentatively, D is TRBD1 (5 bases). Germline loops: CDR1 MNHNY, CDR2 SVGAGI (reference sequence). Between the trimmed V and J ends, which lost 8 bases and 0 bases, there was a span of 11 bases. The CDR3 has 14 amino acids. CDR3 in DNA: TGTGCCAGCGGTGGGGGGTCCTCTGGAAACACCATATATTTT. Its protein product is CASGGGSSGNTIYF.

This clone has a single count. This chain links TRBV21-1 with TRBJ1-2; TRBD1, as called in the table, went unchecked against the DNA. TRBV21-1 is listed as a pseudogene. The CDR3 extends over 14 amino acids. The CDR3 spells CASLTAPANYGYTF. CDR3 nucleotides: TGTGCCAGCTTGACAGCACCTGCTAACTATGGCTACACCTTC.

The genes are TRBV6-5 and TRBJ1-5; D unclear. The V end was cut by 2 bases, the J end by 3 bases, with 5 bases between. CDR1 is MNHEY, CDR2 SVGAGI, per germline. This CDR3 region has 13 residues. The CDR3 DNA reads TGTGCCAGCAGTTACGACACCAATCAGCCCCAGCATTTT. Translating it yields CASSYDTNQPQHF.

A few counts support this clone. This CDR3 is CASSVGEGSPLHF. CDR3 nucleotides: TGTGCCAGCAGCGTAGGGGAGGGCTCACCCCTCCACTTT. The chain employs TRBV9 and TRBJ1-6; D is undetermined. The germline V gene has CDR1 SGDLS and CDR2 YYNGEE. This CDR3 comprises 13 residues. V lost 0 bases to trimming and J lost 10 bases, with 8 bases between them.

The genes are TRBV7-3 and TRBJ1-1, with unresolved D. Germline-derived CDR1 and CDR2 are SGHTA and FQGTGA. The CDR3 contains 13 residues. With 7 bases removed from V and 1 base from J, the gap between germline ends came to 10 bases. The CDR3 region has the DNA TGTGCCAGCAACGGCGGGTCGAACACTGAAGCTTTCTTT. This translates into CASNGGSNTEAFF.